The clone carrying this TCR beta chain is termed medium-sized. The antigen is undetermined. Four subsets defined by PD-1 and/or TIGIT were sorted from live CD3+CD8+TCRalphabeta+ cells. Using about 15 ng of total RNA, TCR libraries were made with the QIAseq Immune Repertoire TCR panel. In TCRdb, the reads were re-called with MiXCR into one record per CDR3 protein. The profile covers roughly 1,600 distinct CDR3 sequences, with roughly 10% appearing a single time and 4.5% to 7% taken by the ten largest. The record originates from a study of circulating CD8 cells and anti-PD-1 response in melanoma. Background on the study: Responders had complete or partial responses; non-responders had stable or progressive disease.

V was trimmed by 1 base and J by 7 bases, leaving 10 bases between them. The CDR3 has 14 residues. CDR1 and CDR2 (germline): SGHTA, FQGNSA. Study-level results: PD-1 and DPOS subsets showed similar, higher clonality than DNEG.

The gene calls are TRBV7-2 and TRBJ2-2, with D possibly matching TRBD1 (5 bases). The TCR comes from a human donor with melanoma. Source: CD8+ T cells from PBMCs, taken at baseline or after one month of anti-PD-1 therapy (not recorded which). The CDR3, as DNA: TGTGCCAGCAGCTTAGGGGGCTCGGTCGGGGAGCTGTTTTTT. Its protein product is CASSLGGSVGELFF. The whole variable domain, filled in from reference TRBV7-2 and TRBJ2-2, reads GAGVSQSPSNKVTEKGKDVELRCDPISGHTALYWYRQSLGQGLEFLIYFQGNSAPDKSGLPSDRFSAERTGGSVSTLTIQRTQQEDSAVYLCASSLGGSVGELFFGEGSRLTVL.